This entry describes one T cell receptor (beta chain). Antigen: not known. This sample was included in a study of cytomegalovirus exposure and HLA in healthy donors. At the level of the study: Earlier findings included approximately 120 million unique TCR beta sequences obtained from roughly 200 million T cells. HLA-typed donors were the source of roughly 80 million unique TCRs held in an early data release.

Primers included in the PCR were 60 Vbeta and 13 Jbeta primers. Only in-frame clones appear in the TCRdb table, and some are missing; sequencing was by immunoSEQ multiplex PCR. The sample includes about 100,000 clones. The CDR3 covers 13 residues. Germline CDR1 is MRHNA and CDR2 is SNTAGT. Deletions cut 6 bases from V and 4 bases from J, with 13 bases between. Study results and limitations: In presence/absence analyses, roughly uniform sequencing depth across donors was assumed. Previously analyzed data showed that most TCR beta V segments were productive at a frequency of about 87% or about 30%.

J is TRBJ2-7 and V is TRBV6-4; D is perhaps TRBD2 (6 bases). The clonotype comes from a man in his fifties in good health and CMV-seronegative. The sequencing input was PBMCs. This CDR3 is CASSLEAGYEQYF. The CDR3 coding sequence is TGTGCCAGCAGCCTTGAGGCGGGGTACGAGCAGTACTTC.